This TCR beta chain was captured in a study of blood T cell repertoires in COVID-19. Study at large: Donors in the United States, Italy and Spain gave samples during acute or convalescent COVID-19. T cells, B-cell-depleted T cells, or PBMCs supplied cDNA or gDNA.

Germline loops: CDR1 KGHSH, CDR2 LQKENI. The CDR3 is made up of 17 amino acids. Details on this clone: At one end, the junction sequence differs from germline, possibly due to a read error.

Study members were between roughly 18 and 89 years old and lived in fewer than 30 US regions. Authors' data handling: Using reference gene primer amplification, nucleated cell counts were estimated. Sequenced by immunoSEQ multiplex PCR; TCRdb stores in-frame clones only, minus some. From that table come the V and J calls and clone size; the DNA was used to work out D and trimming. The sample holds around 130,000 clones, about four fifths seen once. The chain joins TRBV18 to TRBJ2-7, with 7 bases lining up with TRBD1. What was sequenced was PBMCs or T cells enriched from blood (not recorded which). The sequence came from a man aged 25 to 40 who had recovered from COVID-19. This chain's CDR3 is CASSPYEPGQPPYEQYF. CDR3 DNA: TGTGCCAGCTCACCTTATGAGCCGGGACAGCCACCCTACGAGCAATACTTC.